The rows below give T cell receptor beta chains drawn from one sample of a study of response to subunit inactivated influenza vaccine. In TCRdb, the RT-PCR reads were re-called with MiXCR into one record per CDR3 protein. The data contain hundreds of thousands of distinct CDR3 sequences, 20% to 25% of them seen just once; the ten biggest clones take up 10%. The sample here was PBMCs from blood, taken about 20 months after vaccination. The receptors here all came from a man between 45 and 75 years old who received an inactivated influenza vaccine. CDR3s include the opening cysteine and the closing phenylalanine or tryptophan. A D gene is named only where the DNA matches it firmly. Part of the rows lack a size; the others show once, few, many or a class for expanded clones.

len	d_gene	abundance	v_gene	j_gene	CDR3nt	CDR3aa
12	TRBD1	few	TRBV2	TRBJ1-5	TGTGCCAGCAGCGGGACAGGGACGCCCCAGCATTTT	CASSGTGTPQHF
16	-	-	TRBV6-1	TRBJ2-2	TGTGCCAGCAGTGAAGCGCCAGCGGCGAACACCGGGGAGCTGTTTTTT	CASSEAPAANTGELFF
16	-	-	TRBV12-5	TRBJ2-1	TGTGCTAGTGGCACGAACCTAGGGTCCGGGGATAATGAGCAGTTCTTC	CASGTNLGSGDNEQFF
14	-	few	TRBV6-5	TRBJ1-1	TGTGCCAGCACTTCATCCCCTTTAATCCCGGGAGCTTTCTTT	CASTSSPLIPGAFF
15	TRBD2	-	TRBV20-1	TRBJ2-7	TGCAGTGCTAGACTATTACCAGCGGGAGTAGCCGAGCAGTACTTC	CSARLLPAGVAEQYF
12	-	-	TRBV29-1	TRBJ2-1	TGCAGCGCCTGGGAGCTCGGCAATGAGCAGTTCTTC	CSAWELGNEQFF
14	-	-	TRBV20-1	TRBJ1-5	TGCAGTGCTAGTGGGGCGGGCTACGGTCAGCCCCAGCATTTT	CSASGAGYGQPQHF
14	-	many	TRBV7-8	TRBJ1-5	TGTGCCAGCAGCCCCTGGGAGGGGCTTCAGCCCCAGCATTTT	CASSPWEGLQPQHF
14	-	-	TRBV7-2	TRBJ1-3	TGTGCCAGCACCCCGGGGATCTCTGGAAACACCATATATTTT	CASTPGISGNTIYF
19	TRBD2	-	TRBV5-6	TRBJ2-3	TGTGCCAGCAGCTCCTCACTAGTGTCTAGCGGGATGGGCACAGATACGCAGTATTTT	CASSSSLVSSGMGTDTQYF
13	TRBD1	-	TRBV10-3	TRBJ1-3	TGTGCCATCAGCCTAGACAGGGAAAACACCATATATTTT	CAISLDRENTIYF
15	TRBD2	few	TRBV27	TRBJ2-3	TGTGCCAGCGGACCTCTAGCGGCAAGCACAGATACGCAGTATTTT	CASGPLAASTDTQYF
15	TRBD1	-	TRBV4-3	TRBJ1-2	TGCGCCAGCAGCCAAGATCCGGGACAGGGAAATGGCTACACCTTC	CASSQDPGQGNGYTF
15	-	many	TRBV7-2	TRBJ1-5	TGTGCCAGCAGCTTAGCGCAGGGGATAGACCAGCCCCAGCATTTT	CASSLAQGIDQPQHF
15	-	-	TRBV6-2/TRBV6-3	TRBJ1-6	TGTGCCAGCAGGTCCTGGGGGCAGGGACTATCTCCCCTCCACTTT	CASRSWGQGLSPLHF
12	-	-	TRBV29-1	TRBJ2-1	TGCAGCGTACTCACAGAGACCCATGAGCAGTTCTTC	CSVLTETHEQFF
12	-	few	TRBV7-9	TRBJ2-2	TGTGCCCCGGGACAGAACACCGGGGAGCTGTTTTTT	CAPGQNTGELFF